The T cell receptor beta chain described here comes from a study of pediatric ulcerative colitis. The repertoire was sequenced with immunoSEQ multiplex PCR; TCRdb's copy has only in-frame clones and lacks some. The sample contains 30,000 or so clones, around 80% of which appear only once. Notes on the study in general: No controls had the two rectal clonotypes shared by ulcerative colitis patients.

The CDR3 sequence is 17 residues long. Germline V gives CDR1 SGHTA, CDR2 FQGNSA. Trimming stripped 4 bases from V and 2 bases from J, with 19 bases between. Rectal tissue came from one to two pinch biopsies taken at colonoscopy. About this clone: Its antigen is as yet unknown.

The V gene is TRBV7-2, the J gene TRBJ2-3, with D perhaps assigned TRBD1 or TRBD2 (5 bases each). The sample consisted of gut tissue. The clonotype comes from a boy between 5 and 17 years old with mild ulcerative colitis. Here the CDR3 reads CASSSDPPGRTTDTQYF. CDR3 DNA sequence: TGTGCCAGCAGCTCAGACCCCCCGGGACGGACCACAGATACGCAGTATTTT.